This entry lists 17 T cell receptor beta chains sequenced from one sample in a study of naive and memory T cell subsets. The beta constant-region primer was an equimolar mix of two oligonucleotides covering TRBC1 and TRBC2. Four rounds of PCR amplified the ligated cDNA using nested alpha and beta constant-region primers plus SP2. TCRdb re-derived calls from the UMI-ligation and nested PCR reads in MiXCR, one entry per CDR3 protein. Of 20,000 to 25,000 distinct CDR3 sequences listed, 7% to 10% were seen once; the top ten hold about a fifth. What was sequenced was central memory CD8+ T cells from blood. The receptor set was obtained from a human donor in good health.

This clonotype was recorded at least ten times. The gene calls are TRBV7-6 and TRBJ2-1; 9 bases are a match to TRBD1. The CDR3 is 17 residues long. Germline CDR1 and CDR2: SGHVS and FNYEAQ. The V gene end was trimmed by 0 bases and the J gene end by 8 bases; junction bases not matched to a gene: 11. The CDR3 region has the DNA TGTGCCAGCAGCTTAGCGGCATGGGGACAGGGTGGCTATGAGCAGTTCTTC. This codes for CASSLAAWGQGGYEQFF. Based on the CDR3 plus reference TRBV7-6 and TRBJ2-1, the full variable domain is GAGVSQSPRYKVTKRGQDVALRCDPISGHVSLYWYRQALGQGPEFLTYFNYEAQQDKSGLPNDRFSAERPEGSISTLTIQRTEQRDSAMYRCASSLAAWGQGGYEQFFGPGTRLTVL.

This clonotype came up a few times. The chain has TRBV28 and TRBJ2-1; 9 bases are shared with TRBD2. The germline V gene has CDR1 MDHEN and CDR2 SYDVKM. The CDR3 has 16 residues. The junction had 18 bases not matched to a gene; V was cut back by 8 bases and J by 10 bases. CDR3 bases: TGTGCCAGCGAACCTCTAGCTGCGGGAGGGCCTGGGGAGCAGTTCTTC. It translates to CASEPLAAGGPGEQFF. Supplemented by reference TRBV28 and TRBJ2-1, the full variable domain reads DVKVTQSSRYLVKRTGEKVFLECVQDMDHENMFWYRQDPGLGLRLIYFSYDVKMKEKGDIPEGYSVSREKKERFSLILESASTNQTSMYLCASEPLAAGGPGEQFFGPGTRLTVL.

A few counts support this clonotype. The chain couples TRBV5-6 to TRBJ1-4; D is possibly TRBD1 (6 bases). There are 15 residues in the CDR3. Looked up from germline, CDR1 is SGHDT and CDR2 is YYEEEE. V was pared by 0 bases and J by 4 bases, with 10 bases between. The CDR3 DNA sequence: TGTGCCAGCAGCTTGGCCCGGACAGATAATGAAAAACTGTTTTTT. Protein: CASSLARTDNEKLFF.

The rearrangement joins TRBV4-1 to TRBJ1-4; the D gene is possibly TRBD1 (5 bases). This CDR3 region has 18 residues. Trimming left V 0 bases short and J 1 base short, with 15 bases between. Germline V gives CDR1 MGHRA, CDR2 YSYEKL. This chain's CDR3 is CASSQDFRRGLTNEKLFF. CDR3 bases: TGCGCCAGCAGCCAAGATTTCCGGAGGGGATTAACTAATGAAAAACTGTTTTTT.

The chain recombines TRBV28 with TRBJ2-1; weak D call: TRBD2 (6 bases). This CDR3 is built from 16 residues. V shed 5 bases and J shed 3 bases, with 17 bases lying between them. Germline V gives CDR1 MDHEN, CDR2 SYDVKM. CDR3 coding DNA: TGTGCCAGCAGTCAACGGGACTCGAGCGTCTACAATGAGCAGTTCTTC. It translates to CASSQRDSSVYNEQFF.

The rearrangement links TRBV12-3 or TRBV12-4 to TRBJ2-2; 9 bases are a match to TRBD2. The CDR3 has 18 amino acids. After removal of 1 base from V and 4 bases from J, the junction contained 10 bases not matched to a gene. CDR3 DNA: TGTGCCAGCAGTTTAGATCGTAGCGGGAGTATAGGCACCGGGGAGCTGTTTTTT. Translated: CASSLDRSGSIGTGELFF.

This clonotype was seen more than once but under ten times. CDR3 coding DNA: TGTGCCAGCAGTTTCGGGACAGTTGGCACTGAAGCTTTCTTT. Translated, it gives CASSFGTVGTEAFF. The chain is built from TRBV12-3 or TRBV12-4 and TRBJ1-1, with 7 bases aligning to TRBD1. After removal of 3 bases from V and 4 bases from J, the junction contained 5 bases not matched to a gene. This CDR3 has 14 amino acids.

This clonotype was counted a few times. V is TRBV27 and J is TRBJ1-1, with 7 bases fitting TRBD1. Unmatched junction bases numbered 3, after V lost 7 bases and J lost 1 base. The V gene's germline CDR1 is MNHEY and CDR2 SMNVEV (reference sequence). This CDR3 is 13 amino acids long. The CDR3 spells CASKGQTNTEAFF. In DNA form, the CDR3 reads TGTGCCAGCAAGGGACAGACGAACACTGAAGCTTTCTTT.

This clonotype was counted only a few times. In DNA, the CDR3 is TGTGCCAGCAGTTCCATCATTCTAGCGGGAGGTCTGGCCACAGATACGCAGTATTTT. Protein product: CASSSIILAGGLATDTQYF. V is TRBV28 and J is TRBJ2-3; 11 nucleotides match TRBD2. This CDR3 has 19 residues. Unmatched junction bases numbered 14, after V lost 4 bases and J lost 2 bases. CDR1 MDHEN and CDR2 SYDVKM come from the germline V gene.

This clonotype was counted many times. The rearrangement uses TRBV28 and TRBJ2-1; TRBD1 aligns across 8 bases. From germline, CDR1 is MDHEN and CDR2 SYDVKM. V was clipped by 3 bases and J by 5 bases; unmatched bases: 3. The CDR3 is made up of 14 amino acids. CDR3 sequence (DNA): TGTGCCAGCAGTTTTACAGGGGGGAACAATGAGCAGTTCTTC. Its protein product is CASSFTGGNNEQFF.

The chain links TRBV7-8 to TRBJ2-4, with D possibly matching TRBD1 (5 bases). Germline CDR1 SGHVS, CDR2 FQNEAQ. CDR3 length: 17 amino acids. V was clipped by 10 bases and J by 0 bases, with 22 bases between them. In DNA form, the CDR3 reads TGTGCCACCGAACCGCAGCAGGGTCATCTAGCCAAAAACATTCAGTACTTC. It translates to CATEPQQGHLAKNIQYF.

This clonotype was seen repeatedly, ten times or more. The chain combines TRBV9 with TRBJ2-1; D unresolved. V was shortened by 0 bases and J by 0 bases, with 7 bases between the two germline ends. The CDR3 length is 15 residues. CDR1 SGDLS and CDR2 YYNGEE come from the germline V gene. The CDR3 nucleotides read TGTGCCAGCAGCGTAGAAAGCGACTCCTACAATGAGCAGTTCTTC. Protein sequence: CASSVESDSYNEQFF.

About this clonotype itself: A much larger clone is a single base away; this may be a read error. The chain combines TRBV28 with TRBJ2-5; TRBD2 matches at 12 bases. V lost 4 bases and J lost 5; bases outside the gene matches: 17. Germline V gene data show CDR1 as MDHEN and CDR2 as SYDVKM. This CDR3 is built from 19 residues. Here the CDR3 reads CASSSLGLAGGPLGETQYF. DNA of the CDR3: TGTGCCAGCAGTTCTCTAGGCCTAGCGGGAGGGCCTTTGGGGGAGACCCAGTACTTC.

The chain has TRBV27 and TRBJ2-7; 10 bases are a match to TRBD2. CDR1 MNHEY and CDR2 SMNVEV come from the germline V gene (reference sequence). Germline trimming cut 3 bases from V and 5 bases from J; bases unmatched to any gene: 7. There are 15 residues in the CDR3. In DNA, the CDR3 is TGTGCCAGCAGTTTGGCTAGCGGGAGAAAAAACGAGCAGTACTTC. Translated, it gives CASSLASGRKNEQYF.

This clonotype came up many times. The V gene is TRBV6-4, the J gene TRBJ2-3, with a tentative D call TRBD2 (6 bases). The CDR3 length is 14 residues. V lost 2 bases and J lost 6, with 12 bases in between. Germline V gives CDR1 MRHNA, CDR2 SNTAGT. Written as DNA, the CDR3 is TGTGCCAGCAGTGACGCTACGGGAGCTGATACGCAGTATTTT. This encodes CASSDATGADTQYF.

DNA of the CDR3: TGTGCCAGTAGTTCCCACTACGAGCAGTACTTC. Translation: CASSSHYEQYF. This chain connects TRBV19 to TRBJ2-7; no firm D call. The CDR3 totals 11 residues. In germline, CDR1 is LNHDA, CDR2 SQIVND (reference sequence). V lost 5 bases and J lost 3, with 5 bases in between.

The CDR3 DNA follows: TGTGCCAGCAGCCCAAGGGCGGAAGAGACCCAGTACTTC. Its protein product is CASSPRAEETQYF. This rearrangement joins TRBV28 to TRBJ2-5; D gene uncertain. The length of the CDR3 is 13 residues. The germline CDR1 and CDR2 sequences are MDHEN and SYDVKM. V lost 6 bases and J lost 3, with 11 bases in between.